The clone carrying this TCR beta chain was seen only once. Its antigen is not known. The sample comes from a study of cytotoxic CD8 clonotypes in ibrutinib-treated CLL. On the study more broadly: Partial responders about 25, complete 2; approximately 12 progressed and about 15 stayed in remission by median about 6 years. Samples averaged roughly 260,000 productive templates and approximately 100,000 productive rearrangements. Median treatment time before response sampling was eleven to twelve months, range 6 to 36. Whole-study results and caveats: With treatment, public clonotypes, which were uncommon, either contracted or remained stable.

Here immunoSEQ multiplex PCR was the method, and the copy in TCRdb shows in-frame clones only, minus some. The repertoire consists of 100,000 to 150,000 clones, with 75% to 90% occurring once and the leading ten covering about 1.9%. Germline V lookup: CDR1 LNHDA, CDR2 SQIVND (reference sequence). This CDR3 spans 15 amino acids. After removal of 6 bases from V and 6 bases from J, the junction contained 8 bases not matched to a gene. The source material was PBMCs, sampled after 24 months of ibrutinib treatment. The V and J genes are TRBV19 and TRBJ2-1; 10 positions match TRBD1. This receptor was identified in a human donor with chronic lymphocytic leukemia. Written as DNA, the CDR3 is TGTGCCAGTAGAACTCGGGACAGGGGTATCAATGAGCAGTTCTTC. Protein: CASRTRDRGINEQFF.